A single sample gave rise to the 18 T cell receptor beta chains below, sequenced in a study of T cell responses to AZD1222 COVID-19 vaccine listed by TCRdb under 2021. Library prep was done by the immunoSEQ multiplex PCR assay. Sourced from immuneACCESS, this table was stored by TCRdb with only in-frame sequences that have V and J called. A share of the clones is absent; for the studies checked, an unresolved V gene accounts for under half, and the remainder has no known explanation. This sample is represented by 140,000 to 150,000 clones; 80% to 95% of them were singletons. 2.5% to 4% of the sample goes to the ten largest clones. Taken with the paper, the label for time point translates to: about 28 days (+/-7) after the second vaccine dose. The sequences come from peripheral blood, collected 28 days after the second AZD1222 dose. The receptors were gathered from an adult who received the AZD1222 COVID-19 vaccine.

The rearrangement joins TRBV3-1 (or the pseudogene TRBV3-2) to TRBJ1-3; D call uncertain. This CDR3 region has 15 residues. The V end lost 6 bases, the J end lost 0 bases, and 12 bases lay between the germline ends. Per the germline V gene, CDR1 is LGHDT and CDR2 is YNNKEL (reference sequence). The CDR3 DNA reads as TGTGCCAGCAGTAGGAATTCGGGCTCTGGAAACACCATATATTTT. This translates into CASSRNSGSGNTIYF.

This clone was seen only once. The J gene is TRBJ2-3, the V gene TRBV6-4, with D perhaps given as TRBD1 or TRBD2 (5 bases each). The CDR3 is 14 residues long. CDR1 is MRHNA and CDR2 is SNTAGT in the germline V gene. V was cut by 0 bases and J by 4 bases, with 8 bases left in between. In nucleotides, the CDR3 is TGTGCCAGCAGTGACTCACGGGGCGCAGATACGCAGTATTTT. Its protein is CASSDSRGADTQYF.

V usage is TRBV2 and J usage is TRBJ2-5; no reliable D call. This CDR3 spans 13 amino acids. The V and J ends lost 7 bases and 1 base respectively, with 10 bases between them. Germline assignment: CDR1 SNHLY and CDR2 FYNNEI. The CDR3 coding sequence is TGTGCCAGCACCACGGCCCTCCAAGAGACCCAGTACTTC. Its protein product is CASTTALQETQYF.

V gene TRBV18 combines with J gene TRBJ1-2; perhaps TRBD1 as D (6 bases). Germline values: CDR1 KGHSH, CDR2 LQKENI. Trimming removed 4 bases at V and 6 bases at J, with 12 bases between. This CDR3 has 13 residues. The CDR3 reads CASSLTGSDGYTF. The DNA of the CDR3 is TGTGCCAGCTCACTAACAGGGAGCGATGGCTACACCTTC.

This clone was found once. The chain combines TRBV19 with TRBJ1-5; 9 bases agree with TRBD1. CDR1 LNHDA and CDR2 SQIVND come from the germline V gene (reference sequence). CDR3 length: 15 amino acids. Trimming cost V 8 bases and J 2 bases; bases outside gene matches: 7. Written as DNA, the CDR3 is TGTGCCAGTGTCGGACAGGGGAGGCGCAATCAGCCCCAGCATTTT. Residues: CASVGQGRRNQPQHF.

This clone has a handful of counts. V is TRBV28 and J is TRBJ1-3; unclear D gene. This CDR3 has 14 residues. The germline V and J ends were trimmed by 2 bases and 7 bases, with 12 bases remaining between them. CDR1 is MDHEN and CDR2 is SYDVKM in the germline V gene. In DNA, the CDR3 is TGTGCCAGCAGTTTAGCGAAGGAATCCAACACCATATATTTT. Protein sequence: CASSLAKESNTIYF.

Worth noting for this clone: One end of the junction is discordant with germline, which a read error may explain. The chain combines TRBV11-2 with TRBJ2-1; 10 positions match TRBD1. Germline CDR1 reads SGHAT; CDR2 reads FQNNGV. There are 15 residues in the CDR3. The CDR3 spells CASSPRDRGYDEQFF. The DNA for the CDR3 is TGTGCCAGCAGCCCCCGGGACAGGGGCTACGATGAGCAGTTCTTC.

The rearrangement links TRBV28 to TRBJ2-2; 8 bases fit TRBD1. This CDR3 is built from 16 residues. CDR1 is MDHEN, CDR2 SYDVKM, per germline. J was trimmed by 4 bases and V by 5 bases; bases with no gene match: 9. CDR3 coding DNA: TGTGCCAGCAGTCCCCGCGGACAGGGAGGCACCGGGGAGCTGTTTTTT. Amino acid sequence: CASSPRGQGGTGELFF.

The chain employs TRBV10-3 and TRBJ2-7; 8 bases match TRBD1. This CDR3 spans 15 amino acids. J lost 0 bases, V lost 6 bases, and 7 bases had no gene match. Germline V gives CDR1 ENHRY, CDR2 SYGVKD. Here the CDR3 reads CAISPGQESSYEQYF. The CDR3 DNA is TGTGCCATCAGCCCGGGACAGGAGAGCTCCTACGAGCAGTACTTC.

CDR3 sequence (DNA): TGTGCCAGCTCACCACGGTGGGAGAGCACTGAAGCTTTCTTT. This encodes CASSPRWESTEAFF. The rearrangement links TRBV18 to TRBJ1-1, with D unresolved. Between the trimmed V and J ends, which lost 1 base and 4 bases, there was a span of 10 bases. CDR1 and CDR2 from the germline V gene are KGHSH and LQKENI. This CDR3 has 14 amino acids.

The chain uses TRBV5-1 and TRBJ2-3, with 9 bases that match TRBD2. The V and J ends lost 0 bases and 4 bases, in that order; junction bases with no gene match: 3. The CDR3 consists of 15 residues. The germline CDR1 and CDR2 sequences are SGHRS and YFSETQ. CDR3 sequence reads: CASSLGAGGPDTQYF. The DNA of the CDR3 is TGCGCCAGCAGCTTGGGGGCGGGAGGGCCAGATACGCAGTATTTT.

The rearrangement joins TRBV28 to TRBJ2-2, with TRBD2 matching over 8 bases. CDR3 length: 16 residues. The J segment lost 2 bases and the V segment lost 8 bases, leaving 10 bases of the junction unmatched. Germline V CDR1 and CDR2: MDHEN, SYDVKM. The CDR3 nucleotides are TGTGCCAGCGTACATAGGACTAGCTTAAACACCGGGGAGCTGTTTTTT. Translated: CASVHRTSLNTGELFF.

V is TRBV27 and J is TRBJ2-1, with 7 nucleotides matching TRBD2. The germline V gene has CDR1 MNHEY and CDR2 SMNVEV (reference sequence). V lost 2 bases to trimming and J lost 14 bases; unmatched junction nucleotides: 12. This CDR3 has 14 residues. The CDR3 is CASSLEGSGQLEFF. In DNA form, the CDR3 reads TGTGCCAGCAGTTTAGAGGGTAGCGGGCAATTGGAGTTCTTC.

The rearrangement joins TRBV6-5 to TRBJ1-6, with D tentatively TRBD1 (6 bases). The CDR3 covers 15 residues. Germline V gene data show CDR1 as MNHEY and CDR2 as SVGAGI. V lost 6 bases and J 6 bases, leaving 15 bases between the germline ends. DNA of the CDR3: TGTGCCAGCAGCACAGGGCAAGGGGGTAATTCACCCCTCCACTTT. This encodes CASSTGQGGNSPLHF.

This chain uses TRBV6-5 with TRBJ2-3, with 8 bases identical to TRBD1. The CDR3 consists of 16 residues. The junction had 7 bases not matched to a gene; V was cut back by 3 bases and J by 2 bases. From germline, CDR1 is MNHEY and CDR2 SVGAGI. For the CDR3, the DNA is TGTGCCAGCAGTTATTCCGGGACAGGTCTCACAGATACGCAGTATTTT. It yields the protein CASSYSGTGLTDTQYF.

The chain couples TRBV28 to TRBJ1-2; D uncertain. The CDR3 loop spans 11 amino acids. The germline CDR1 and CDR2 sequences are MDHEN and SYDVKM. V was clipped by 6 bases and J by 8 bases, with 10 bases between them. The CDR3 loop is CASSRPPGYTF. Here the CDR3 DNA reads TGTGCCAGCAGCCGACCCCCCGGCTACACCTTC.

The chain uses TRBV28 and TRBJ2-7; D possibly uses TRBD1 or TRBD2 (5 bases each). The CDR3 length is 15 residues. CDR1 and CDR2 from the germline V gene are MDHEN and SYDVKM. Trimming shortened V by 7 bases and J by 6 bases, and 22 bases separated the two germline ends. DNA for the CDR3: TGTGCCAGCACACCAGGGAGCCAGCCTATTCTCGAGCAGTACTTC. It is translated as CASTPGSQPILEQYF.

The chain links TRBV28 to TRBJ1-6, with 9 bases aligning to TRBD1. This CDR3 contains 15 residues. Germline V gene lookup returns CDR1 MDHEN and CDR2 SYDVKM. Trimming took 3 bases from V and 10 from J; bases not matched to a gene: 7. This CDR3 is CASSFVGTGSSPLHF. The CDR3 coding sequence is TGTGCCAGCAGTTTTGTAGGGACAGGGTCATCACCCCTCCACTTT.